A single sample gave rise to the 23 T cell receptor beta chains below, sequenced in a study of CD8+CD57+ T cells in acquired aplastic anemia. By flow cytometry, patients selected for sequencing had shown an expansion of CD8+CD57+ cells. Genomic DNA acted as the template from which TCR beta VDJ combination and CDR3 sequence profiling were carried out. TCRdb re-analysed the reads in MiXCR, keeping a single row per CDR3 protein. The sample holds roughly 260,000 distinct CDR3 sequences, roughly half seen once. The sample consisted of sorted CD4+, CD8+, or CD8+CD57+ T cells (not recorded which) from PBMCs. These receptors came from a human donor with aplastic anemia.

There are many counts of this clonotype. The V call is TRBV6-2 or TRBV6-3, the J call TRBJ2-3; 7 bases are a match to TRBD2. The CDR3 is 13 amino acids. Per the germline V gene, CDR1 is MNHEY and CDR2 is SVGEGT. With V trimmed by 0 bases and J by 8 bases, 2 bases remained unmatched. Here the CDR3 DNA reads TGTGCCAGCAGTTACTCGACGGGGGGTACGCAGTATTTT. Translated: CASSYSTGGTQYF.

The table lists this clonotype with many counts. CDR3 in DNA: TGCGCCAGCAGCCAAGCAAGCGGGGGGGCTTACGAGCAGTACTTC. Its protein product is CASSQASGGAYEQYF. The J gene is TRBJ2-7, the V gene TRBV4-3, with 10 positions matching TRBD2. Trimming at V came to 1 base and at J to 4 bases, leaving 4 bases not matched to a gene. The CDR3 runs to 15 residues. Looked up from germline, CDR1 is LGHNA and CDR2 is YSLEER.

The J gene is TRBJ2-7, the V gene TRBV5-5, with 10 bases identical to TRBD2. J gave up 12 bases and V 4 bases, and 16 bases lay outside the gene matches. This CDR3 has 15 residues. CDR1 SGHKS and CDR2 YYEKEE come from the germline V gene (reference sequence). For the CDR3, the DNA is TGTGCCAGCAGCCAAGACGCTAGCGGGGGTTCGCGTCCGTACTTC. This translates into CASSQDASGGSRPYF.

This sequence joins TRBV20-1 and TRBJ2-2, with a weak D call TRBD2 (6 bases). This CDR3 contains 16 residues. V was clipped by 0 bases and J by 2 bases, with 13 bases between them. Germline-derived CDR1 and CDR2 are DFQATT and SNEGSKA (reference sequence). The CDR3 bases are TGCAGTGCTAGAGACGAGGGACTTCCAAACACCGGGGAGCTGTTTTTT. It codes for CSARDEGLPNTGELFF.

The chain recombines TRBV20-1 with TRBJ1-6; 9 bases agree with TRBD1. Germline trimming cut 1 base from V and 10 bases from J; bases unmatched to any gene: 8. The CDR3 is 15 residues long. In germline, CDR1 is DFQATT, CDR2 SNEGSKA (reference sequence). The CDR3: CSARAGTGTGSPLHF. CDR3 DNA: TGCAGTGCTAGAGCCGGGACAGGGACGGGATCACCCCTCCACTTT.

The chain uses TRBV5-6 and TRBJ1-2; D is possibly TRBD1 (6 bases). Germline V gene sequence: CDR1 SGHDT, CDR2 YYEEEE. The CDR3 totals 15 residues. Trimming removed 0 bases from V and 5 bases from J, with 14 bases in between. The CDR3 DNA sequence: TGTGCCAGCAGCTTGGACAGGGCAGATAATTATGGCTACACCTTC. Translating it yields CASSLDRADNYGYTF.

In regard to this clonotype: A much larger clone differs from this one at a single base, so this may be a read error. This sequence joins TRBV13 and TRBJ2-1, with D unclear. Germline CDR1 reads PRHDT; CDR2 reads FYEKMQ (reference sequence). There are 15 residues in the CDR3. The CDR3 reads CASSAGSSSYDEQFF. CDR3 nucleotides: TGTGCCAGCAGTGCTGGCTCGAGCTCCTACGATGAGCAGTTCTTC.

The chain links TRBV5-1 to TRBJ2-1; D unclear. The V gene lost 4 bases and the J gene lost 4 bases, with 9 bases spanning the gap. The germline gives CDR1 SGHRS, CDR2 YFSETQ. The CDR3 spans 13 residues. The DNA of the CDR3 is TGCGCCAGCAGCCTCACAGAATACAATGAGCAGTTCTTC. It specifies CASSLTEYNEQFF.

The V call is TRBV19, the J call TRBJ1-2; D is unclear. This CDR3 has 15 residues. Per germline, CDR1 LNHDA and CDR2 SQIVND (reference sequence). Deletions cut 3 bases from V and 7 bases from J, with 18 bases between. The CDR3 coding sequence is TGTGCCAGTAGTATCGGTTATGGAGGGCCTTTTGGCTACACCTTC. It yields the protein CASSIGYGGPFGYTF.

Of note for this clonotype: The junction does not match germline at one end; this may be a read error. The chain is built from TRBV5-4 and TRBJ2-5; D remains ambiguous. The CDR3 consists of 13 residues. The germline CDR1 and CDR2 sequences are SGHNT and YYREEE (reference sequence). The CDR3 nucleotides are TGCGCCAGCAGCTTGGATCCGAGTGAGACCCAGTACTTC. The encoded protein is CASSLDPSETQYF.

This rearrangement joins TRBV29-1 to TRBJ1-2, with D possibly TRBD1 on 5 matching bases. Looked up from germline, CDR1 is SQVTM and CDR2 is ANQGSEA. The ends were cut back, 2 bases at V and 4 bases at J, with 11 bases in the middle. This CDR3 has 13 residues. CDR3: CSVESRGAYGYTF. CDR3 bases: TGCAGCGTTGAATCCCGCGGGGCCTATGGCTACACCTTC.

This clonotype was seen ten or more times. The chain carries TRBV10-3 and TRBJ1-3; weak D call: TRBD1 (6 bases). Trimming removed 4 bases at V and 0 bases at J, with 19 bases between. CDR3 length: 18 amino acids. In germline, CDR1 is ENHRY, CDR2 SYGVKD. Here the CDR3 DNA reads TGTGCCATCAGTGGGGAGGACAGTCCCCAAATCTCTGGAAACACCATATATTTT. As protein: CAISGEDSPQISGNTIYF.

V usage is TRBV20-1 and J usage is TRBJ1-1; TRBD1 might be the D (5 bases). With 3 bases removed from V and 8 bases from J, the gap between germline ends came to 22 bases. Germline V lookup: CDR1 DFQATT, CDR2 SNEGSKA (reference sequence). This CDR3 spans 15 amino acids. The chain's CDR3 is CSASTYEDAGREAFF. As DNA, the CDR3 is TGCAGTGCTAGTACGTACGAGGACGCAGGGAGAGAAGCTTTCTTT.

V gene TRBV6-5 combines with J gene TRBJ2-3; D not certain. The CDR3 totals 13 residues. The ends were cut back, 8 bases at V and 3 bases at J, with 12 bases in the middle. The germline V gene has CDR1 MNHEY and CDR2 SVGAGI. The DNA of the CDR3 is TGTGCCAGCTCCCGGATCGGGACAGATACGCAGTATTTT. It specifies CASSRIGTDTQYF.

This clonotype has a handful of counts. J is TRBJ2-1 and V is TRBV5-1; D is perhaps TRBD2 (5 bases). V lost 4 bases, J lost 3 bases, and 14 bases lay in between. CDR3 length: 15 amino acids. Germline lookup yields CDR1 SGHRS and CDR2 YFSETQ. This CDR3 reads CASSPTRGFYNEQFF. The CDR3 DNA is TGCGCCAGCAGCCCCACGCGCGGGTTCTACAATGAGCAGTTCTTC.

In its sample, this clonotype was seen many times. The chain recombines TRBV4-1 with TRBJ2-7; no clear D. The CDR3 runs to 13 residues. Per the germline V gene, CDR1 is MGHRA and CDR2 is YSYEKL. Trimming stripped 0 bases from V and 5 bases from J, with 8 bases between. As DNA, the CDR3 is TGCGCCAGCAGCCAAGACTCTTTTCACGAGCAGTACTTC. This translates into CASSQDSFHEQYF.

The genes are TRBV15 and TRBJ2-5; a weak D match, TRBD2 (6 bases). The ends were cut back, 1 base at V and 2 bases at J, with 11 bases in the middle. Germline V gene data show CDR1 as LNHNV and CDR2 as YYDKDF (reference sequence). CDR3 length equals 15 residues. Here the CDR3 DNA reads TGTGCCACCAGCAGAGGCGGCAGCGGGCAAGAGACCCAGTACTTC. Translated: CATSRGGSGQETQYF. Combining the CDR3 with reference TRBV15 and TRBJ2-5 gives the whole variable domain DAMVIQNPRYQVTQFGKPVTLSCSQTLNHNVMYWYQQKSSQAPKLLFHYYDKDFNNEADTPDNFQSRRPNTSFCFLDIRSPGLGDTAMYLCATSRGGSGQETQYFGPGTRLLVL.

This clonotype was seen more than once but under ten times. This chain links TRBV28 with TRBJ1-1, with a weak D call TRBD1 (6 bases). Trimming took 4 bases from V and 5 from J, leaving 17 bases between them. The CDR3 extends over 15 amino acids. The germline V gene encodes CDR1 MDHEN and CDR2 SYDVKM. The DNA for the CDR3 is TGTGCCAGCAGTTCGATGGGGGGGCCGGGGACTGAAGCTTTCTTT. Protein product: CASSSMGGPGTEAFF. The entire variable domain, with the rest obtained from reference TRBV28 and TRBJ1-1, is as follows: DVKVTQSSRYLVKRTGEKVFLECVQDMDHENMFWYRQDPGLGLRLIYFSYDVKMKEKGDIPEGYSVSREKKERFSLILESASTNQTSMYLCASSSMGGPGTEAFFGQGTRLTVV.

Only a few counts were recorded for this clonotype. The genes are TRBV14 and TRBJ2-1; 7 bases align to TRBD2. Germline CDR1 SGHDN, CDR2 FVKESK. The CDR3 runs 15 residues. V lost 3 bases, J lost 4 bases, and 6 bases stayed unmatched. CDR3 nucleotide sequence: TGTGCCAGCAGCCAGCGGCTAGCGGAATACAATGAGCAGTTCTTC. Translated: CASSQRLAEYNEQFF. Full variable domain (rest looked up from reference TRBV14 and TRBJ2-1): EAGVTQFPSHSVIEKGQTVTLRCDPISGHDNLYWYRRVMGKEIKFLLHFVKESKQDESGMPNNRFLAERTGGTYSTLKVQPAELEDSGVYFCASSQRLAEYNEQFFGPGTRLTVL.

V gene TRBV4-3 combines with J gene TRBJ2-3; 9 bases map to TRBD2. From germline, CDR1 is LGHNA and CDR2 YSLEER. There are 18 residues in the CDR3. V gave up 0 bases and J gave up 4 bases; unmatched junction bases: 11. The CDR3 loop is CASSQDRLGTSQADTQYF. CDR3 in DNA: TGCGCCAGCAGCCAAGACCGACTCGGGACTAGCCAGGCAGATACGCAGTATTTT.

Worth noting for this clonotype: A read error is possible here, since a much larger clone lies one base away. The genes are TRBV10-3 and TRBJ2-5, with 7 nucleotides matching TRBD1. The germline V gene encodes CDR1 ENHRY and CDR2 SYGVKD. Trimming cost V 5 bases and J 4 bases; bases outside gene matches: 10. This CDR3 region has 15 residues. The CDR3 sequence is CAISPRTGNPETQYF. For the CDR3, the DNA is TGTGCCATCAGTCCAAGGACAGGAAACCCAGAGACCCAGTACTTC.

This clonotype appeared a few times. This rearrangement joins TRBV2 to TRBJ2-7; D is perhaps TRBD1 or TRBD2 (5 bases each). The germline V gene encodes CDR1 SNHLY and CDR2 FYNNEI. The ends were cut back, 5 bases at V and 2 bases at J, with 13 bases in the middle. The CDR3 totals 14 residues. The CDR3 sequence is CASSTGRGAYEQYV. CDR3 DNA sequence: TGTGCCAGCAGTACCGGGCGAGGGGCCTACGAGCAGTACGTC.

This clonotype was recorded at least ten times. V gene TRBV15 combines with J gene TRBJ1-1; D is ambiguous. The CDR3 is 14 residues long. Germline V lookup: CDR1 LNHNV, CDR2 YYDKDF (reference sequence). V dropped 3 bases and J dropped 3 bases, with 11 bases sitting between them. The CDR3 protein is CATSRINSDTEAFF. In DNA form, the CDR3 reads TGTGCCACCAGCAGGATCAACAGTGACACTGAAGCTTTCTTT.